Listed below are T cell receptor beta chains from one sample, sequenced in a study of immune evolution from preneoplasia to lung adenocarcinoma. TCRdb's table, derived via immunoSEQ multiplex PCR, lists solely in-frame clones and lacks some. The sample has 35,000 to 40,000 clones; roughly 68% are singletons. What was sequenced was FFPE invasive lung adenocarcinoma tissue. These receptors were taken from a person in their sixties or seventies with lung adenocarcinoma. Both conserved end residues are part of each CDR3. D genes are given only for firm matches. Where a row states a size, it is once, few, many or the class of an expanded clone; other rows omit it.

CDR3 DNA	CDR3 protein	D gene	V gene	J gene	clone size
TGTGCCACCTCGAGAGGGCGTGAAGCTTTCTTT	CATSRGREAFF	NA	TRBV6-5	TRBJ1-1	NA
TGCGCCAGCAGCCGGTCCCCGACGACCGTTAATGAAAAACTGTTTTTT	CASSRSPTTVNEKLFF	NA	TRBV4-1	TRBJ1-4	NA
TGCAGCGTTGATCCCTCGACGGGACAGAACTATGGCTACACCTTC	CSVDPSTGQNYGYTF	TRBD1	TRBV29-1	TRBJ1-2	NA
TGCAGCGTTCAAACCCTAGCCATGAACACTGAAGCTTTCTTT	CSVQTLAMNTEAFF	NA	TRBV29-1	TRBJ1-1	NA
TGTGCCACTACTAGCGGGAGGTCTAGTGAGCAGTTCTTC	CATTSGRSSEQFF	TRBD2	TRBV5-6	TRBJ2-1	NA
TGTGCCAGCAGCTTAGAGGGGACAGGGGGCTTCTACACTGAAGCTTTCTTT	CASSLEGTGGFYTEAFF	TRBD1	TRBV7-2	TRBJ1-1	NA
TGTGCCAGCAGGCTGATAGCGATCCACCCCTACAATGAGCAGTTCTTC	CASRLIAIHPYNEQFF	NA	TRBV28	TRBJ2-1	once
TGTGCCAGCAGCCACGGGACAGGGAGACCCGGGGAGCTGTTTTTT	CASSHGTGRPGELFF	TRBD1	TRBV7-3	TRBJ2-2	NA
TGTGCCAGTAAAGGGACAGGGTACAATGAGCAGTTCTTC	CASKGTGYNEQFF	TRBD1	TRBV19	TRBJ2-1	once
TGTGCCAGTACCCTAGGGGGTGGAAGTCCCTACGAGCAGTACTTC	CASTLGGGSPYEQYF	NA	TRBV19	TRBJ2-7	NA
TGTGCCAGCAGCTTAGGGGGACTAGCGGGGGGAAGCTCCTACAATGAGCAGTTCTTC	CASSLGGLAGGSSYNEQFF	TRBD2	TRBV7-6	TRBJ2-1	NA
TGTGCCAGCAGCTTAAATGTGAATAACAATGAGCAGTTCTTC	CASSLNVNNNEQFF	NA	TRBV11-2	TRBJ2-1	few
TGTGCCAGCAACAAGGACGGCGGCGCGAACACCGGGGAGCTGTTTTTT	CASNKDGGANTGELFF	NA	TRBV9	TRBJ2-2	NA
TGTGCCATCACCACAGACGAGCAGTACTTC	CAITTDEQYF	NA	TRBV19	TRBJ2-7	NA
TGTGCCAGCGGGACGTACGGTAGAGATACGCAGTATTTT	CASGTYGRDTQYF	NA	TRBV7-2	TRBJ2-3	few
TGTGCCAGCAGCTATTACTCCTACAATGAGCAGTTCTTC	CASSYYSYNEQFF	NA	TRBV7-9	TRBJ2-1	NA
TGCGCCAGCAGCCAAGATCTAGCGTTCCCCTACGAGCAGTACTTC	CASSQDLAFPYEQYF	NA	TRBV4-1	TRBJ2-7	NA
TGTGCCATCAGTGGGGTAGGGCCCTATGGCTACACCTTC	CAISGVGPYGYTF	NA	TRBV10-3	TRBJ1-2	few
TGTGCCAGCAGTAGACTAGCGGGCAGCCAAGAGACCCAGTACTTC	CASSRLAGSQETQYF	TRBD2	TRBV7-3	TRBJ2-5	medium-sized
TGTGCCAGCAGCTTCCAGGGGGAGGATACGCAGTATTTT	CASSFQGEDTQYF	TRBD1	TRBV7-2	TRBJ2-3	NA
TGTGCCAGCAGTCTAGCAGCGGGAGGGTCCTACGAGCAGTACTTC	CASSLAAGGSYEQYF	TRBD2	TRBV28	TRBJ2-7	NA
TGCAGCGTTCAAGCGGGAGTGAGGGACATTCAGTACTTC	CSVQAGVRDIQYF	TRBD2	TRBV29-1	TRBJ2-4	NA
TGTGCCAGCAGCTTAGAATTTATGGAGAGTGAGCAGTTCTTC	CASSLEFMESEQFF	NA	TRBV7-6	TRBJ2-1	NA
TGTGCCAGCAGCTTAAAAGGGGGGGGACAGGACGCCTACGAGCAGTACTTC	CASSLKGGGQDAYEQYF	NA	TRBV7-2	TRBJ2-7	NA
TGTGCCAGCAGTCAAGGGGGCGGGTATCAGCCCCAGCATTTT	CASSQGGGYQPQHF	TRBD1	TRBV6-5	TRBJ1-5	NA
TGTGCCAGCAGCTTAGCCGGGGAAAAACTGTTTTTT	CASSLAGEKLFF	NA	TRBV13	TRBJ1-4	NA
TGCGCCAGCAGCTTGGGGACTAGCTCCTACGAGCAGTACTTC	CASSLGTSSYEQYF	TRBD2	TRBV5-1	TRBJ2-7	NA
TGCAGCGTTGTGGCCAGCGTATACGAGCAGTACTTC	CSVVASVYEQYF	NA	TRBV29-1	TRBJ2-7	NA
TGTGCCAGCAGTTTAACTAGCGGGAGGAGCACAGATACGCAGTATTTT	CASSLTSGRSTDTQYF	TRBD2	TRBV28	TRBJ2-3	NA
TGTGCCAGTAGTAAGGGACTAGCGGAATCCTACGAGCAGTACTTC	CASSKGLAESYEQYF	TRBD2	TRBV19	TRBJ2-7	NA
TGCAGCGTTGGCGGGACAGCTTCTTCCTACGAGCAGTACTTC	CSVGGTASSYEQYF	NA	TRBV29-1	TRBJ2-7	NA
TGTGCCAGCAGAGCGGGAGGGCGGGTCGAGCAGTACTTC	CASRAGGRVEQYF	TRBD2	TRBV6-5	TRBJ2-7	NA
TGTGCCAGCAGTGGCTACTACACAGATACGCAGTATTTT	CASSGYYTDTQYF	NA	TRBV2	TRBJ2-3	NA
TGTGCCACCAGCAGAGATCGAGGGGGCGACGAGCAGTACTTC	CATSRDRGGDEQYF	TRBD1	TRBV15	TRBJ2-7	once
TGTGCCAGCAGCATACGACAGGTTTTGAACACTGAAGCTTTCTTT	CASSIRQVLNTEAFF	NA	TRBV7-9	TRBJ1-1	NA
TGCGCCAGCAGTGATTGGAATCTGGGCGCTTTCTTT	CASSDWNLGAFF	NA	TRBV10-1	TRBJ1-1	few
TGTGCCAGCAGCCAAGATATAGGAGCGGGCGGCTACACCTTC	CASSQDIGAGGYTF	NA	TRBV4-2	TRBJ1-2	NA
TGTGCCAGCAGCCCAACGGACGGCACAGATACGCAGTATTTT	CASSPTDGTDTQYF	NA	TRBV4-2	TRBJ2-3	NA
TGCAGCGTTGAAGATAAGGGAGGGGCAGTCGGAAACACCATATATTTT	CSVEDKGGAVGNTIYF	NA	TRBV29-1	TRBJ1-3	NA
TGTGCCAGCTCACCAGGCGCCAATCAGCCCCAGCATTTT	CASSPGANQPQHF	NA	TRBV18	TRBJ1-5	NA
TGTGCCATCAGTGACGCCGGGACAGGGGGCGTATCACCCTATGGCTACACCTTC	CAISDAGTGGVSPYGYTF	TRBD1	TRBV10-3	TRBJ1-2	NA
TGTGCCAGCAGCCTCGGGGGTTGGGGGAACCAAGAGACCCAGTACTTC	CASSLGGWGNQETQYF	NA	TRBV7-8	TRBJ2-5	NA
TGCGCCAGCAGCCTCTCCCCTAGTGGGGACTATGAGCAGTACTTC	CASSLSPSGDYEQYF	TRBD2	TRBV4-1	TRBJ2-7	NA
TGTGCCTGGGCACCTTCCGGGGGTTTCACTGAAGCTTTCTTT	CAWAPSGGFTEAFF	NA	TRBV30	TRBJ1-1	NA
TGTGCCAGCAGTTCCCTGGGACAGGGGACTTCCTATGGCTACACCTTC	CASSSLGQGTSYGYTF	TRBD1	TRBV6-5	TRBJ1-2	once
TGTGCCAGTAGGGACCCTAGGACAGAGAACACTGAAGCTTTTTTT	CASRDPRTENTEAFF	NA	TRBV19	TRBJ1-1	NA
TGCGCCAGCAGCCACGGACAGGGGGACGGCTACACCTTC	CASSHGQGDGYTF	TRBD1	TRBV4-1	TRBJ1-2	NA
TGTGCCAGCAGCGGGCCCGTGGATCCCTCTGGAAACACCATATATTTT	CASSGPVDPSGNTIYF	NA	TRBV9	TRBJ1-3	NA
TGTGCCAGCAGTGATAGCCGGGACAGGGGCTATGGCTACACCTTC	CASSDSRDRGYGYTF	TRBD1	TRBV9	TRBJ1-2	NA
TGTGCCAGCAGCCCTAGACTTCCCGGGACATCGGCTTTCTTT	CASSPRLPGTSAFF	NA	TRBV7-2	TRBJ1-1	NA
TGTGCCACCAGCATAGAACTAAACACTGAAGCTTTCTTT	CATSIELNTEAFF	NA	TRBV15	TRBJ1-1	NA
TGTGCCAGCAGTTTAATTCCCGGCTACACCTTC	CASSLIPGYTF	NA	TRBV28	TRBJ1-2	NA
TGTGCCAGCAGCTTGTATTCTATAGGGGGTCGCACAGATACGCAGTATTTT	CASSLYSIGGRTDTQYF	NA	TRBV5-5	TRBJ2-3	once
TGTGCCAGCAGCTTCTCCGACGGGGTCGGGCAGTACTTC	CASSFSDGVGQYF	NA	TRBV7-3	TRBJ2-7	NA
TGTGCCAGTAGTATAAACCAGGGGGCGTCTGCATCGCAGTATTTT	CASSINQGASASQYF	TRBD1	TRBV19	TRBJ2-3	NA
TGTGCCAGTAGTATAGCCCGGACTAGCGGGATCTATAATGAGCAGTTCTTC	CASSIARTSGIYNEQFF	TRBD2	TRBV19	TRBJ2-1	NA
TGTGCCAGCAGTGGGGCCCGACTAGCGGGAGAATGGTTGTCCTACAATGAGCAGTTCTTC	CASSGARLAGEWLSYNEQFF	TRBD2	TRBV2	TRBJ2-1	NA
TGTGCCAGCTCACCACCGGACGGGACCACCGGGGAGCTGTTTTTT	CASSPPDGTTGELFF	NA	TRBV18	TRBJ2-2	NA
TGTGCCAGCAGTTTATCGCCTCGGGCAGGAGAAGCTTTCTTT	CASSLSPRAGEAFF	NA	TRBV27	TRBJ1-1	NA
TGTGCCAGCAGCTTAGGAGCCAGGGGCGAGCAGTACTTC	CASSLGARGEQYF	NA	TRBV11-2	TRBJ2-7	NA